Below are 28 T cell receptor beta chains sequenced from a single sample in a study of glioma-infiltrating T cells. The iRepertoire nested amplicon-rescue multiplex PCR amplified TCR alpha and beta CDR3s from RNA. TCRdb re-called the multiplex PCR reads through MiXCR, storing one row per CDR3 protein. There are around 190,000 distinct CDR3 sequences in the sample; around 40% occur only once, and roughly 5.2% lies in the top ten. The sequencing input was glioma tissue, nonneoplastic brain tissue, or PBMCs (not recorded which). The receptors were gathered from a human donor with low-grade glioma or glioblastoma, undergoing nonglioma brain surgery, or in good health (not recorded which).

Points on this clonotype: Mismatch with germline at one junction end may stem from a read error. The chain carries TRBV3-1 and TRBJ2-3; D is ambiguous. CDR1 is LGHDT and CDR2 is YNNKEL in the germline V gene (reference sequence). This CDR3 has 12 amino acids. This CDR3 reads CASRQDIRAFTF. In DNA form, the CDR3 reads TGTGCCAGCCGCCAAGATATTAGGGCATTTACTTTT.

The rearrangement joins TRBV12-5 to TRBJ2-1, with 7 nucleotides matching TRBD2. Germline CDR1 and CDR2: LGHNT and FRNRAP. CDR3 length: 16 amino acids. V shed 0 bases and J 6 bases; nucleotides not matched to a gene: 8. The CDR3: CASGLVAREAPNEQFF. For the CDR3, the DNA is TGTGCTAGTGGTTTGGTAGCTCGGGAGGCCCCCAATGAGCAGTTCTTC.

The V call is TRBV20-1, the J call TRBJ2-3; a possible D gene is TRBD2 (5 bases). V was shortened by 4 bases and J by 4 bases, with 15 bases between the two germline ends. The CDR3 has 14 residues. CDR1 is DFQATT and CDR2 is SNEGSKA in the germline V gene (reference sequence). This CDR3 reads CSATHEGNADTQYF. DNA of the CDR3: TGCAGTGCTACACATGAGGGAAACGCAGATACGCAGTATTTT.

This chain joins TRBV19 and TRBJ2-1; D call uncertain. Germline V lookup: CDR1 LNHDA, CDR2 SQIVND (reference sequence). There are 12 residues in the CDR3. The germline V and J ends were trimmed by 3 bases and 7 bases, with 7 bases remaining between them. DNA for the CDR3: TGTGCCAGTAGTATTTGGGGAAATGAGCAGTTCTTC. Protein product: CASSIWGNEQFF. Using reference TRBV19 and TRBJ2-1 for the parts outside the CDR3, the full variable domain is DGGITQSPKYLFRKEGQNVTLSCEQNLNHDAMYWYRQDPGQGLRLIYYSQIVNDFQKGDIAEGYSVSREKKESFPLTVTSAQKNPTAFYLCASSIWGNEQFFGPGTRLTVL.

A remark on this clonotype: A single base separates this from a much larger clone, so it may be a read error. The chain employs TRBV4-2 and TRBJ2-1; 8 bases are shared with TRBD2. V was pared by 1 base and J by 12 bases, with 11 bases of the junction left unmatched. The CDR3 contains 15 residues. CDR1 and CDR2 from the germline V gene are LGHNA and YNFKEQ. The CDR3 loop is CASSQGLAGIDGQFF. The CDR3 bases are TGTGCCAGCAGCCAAGGTTTAGCGGGAATCGATGGGCAGTTCTTC.

The table lists this clonotype with many counts. The chain links TRBV19 to TRBJ1-1, with unresolved D. Germline values: CDR1 LNHDA, CDR2 SQIVND (reference sequence). V dropped 5 bases and J dropped 4 bases, with 11 bases sitting between them. CDR3 length equals 13 residues. CDR3 bases: TGTGCCAGTAGTTCGGGTATCAGCACTGAAGCTTTCTTT. The encoded protein is CASSSGISTEAFF.

J is TRBJ2-1 and V is TRBV28, with D maybe TRBD1 (5 bases). From germline, CDR1 is MDHEN and CDR2 SYDVKM. The CDR3 is made up of 17 amino acids. Between the trimmed V and J ends, which lost 7 bases and 6 bases, there was a span of 25 bases. This CDR3 reads CASTQGGGLVRSNEQFF. CDR3 DNA sequence: TGTGCCAGCACCCAGGGCGGTGGTCTGGTTCGTTCCAATGAGCAGTTCTTC.

As to this clonotype: A much bigger clone sits one base away, suggesting this may be a read error. The V call is TRBV2, the J call TRBJ1-2; D remains ambiguous. The germline gives CDR1 SNHLY, CDR2 FYNNEI. There are 12 residues in the CDR3. V was shortened by 10 bases and J by 3 bases, with 12 bases between the two germline ends. The CDR3 DNA is TGTGCCATCAGGAGGGTGGACTATGGCTACACCTTC. Translating it yields CAIRRVDYGYTF.

This clonotype has ten or more counts. The rearrangement links TRBV6-1 to TRBJ2-2; TRBD1 matches at 9 bases. Looked up from germline, CDR1 is MNHNS and CDR2 is SASEGT. This CDR3 is built from 16 residues. V lost 8 bases, J lost 5 bases, and 12 bases stayed unmatched. The CDR3 region has the DNA TGTGCCAGCGGCGTATCCGGTGGGACAGGGACCGGGGAGCTGTTTTTT. It is translated as CASGVSGGTGTGELFF.

This clonotype was seen many times. The rearrangement links TRBV3-1 to TRBJ1-1; no definite D call. The CDR3 runs 11 residues. Looked up from germline, CDR1 is LGHDT and CDR2 is YNNKEL (reference sequence). V was clipped by 0 bases and J by 11 bases, with 7 bases between them. DNA for the CDR3: TGTGCCAGCAGCCAAGATCGGTGGGCTTTCTTT. Translation gives CASSQDRWAFF.

In regard to this clonotype: This may come from a read error, since a much larger clone is one base off. The V gene is TRBV28, the J gene TRBJ1-1, with D possibly being TRBD1 (6 bases). Trimming took 4 bases from V and 7 from J, leaving 19 bases between them. Germline V gene sequence: CDR1 MDHEN, CDR2 SYDVKM. CDR3 size: 15 residues. The CDR3 DNA reads TGTGCCAGCAGTTCGTTGGGACAAAAACGAGGTGAAGCTTTCTTT. Protein sequence: CASSSLGQKRGEAFF. The entire variable domain, with the rest obtained from reference TRBV28 and TRBJ1-1, is as follows: DVKVTQSSRYLVKRTGEKVFLECVQDMDHENMFWYRQDPGLGLRLIYFSYDVKMKEKGDIPEGYSVSREKKERFSLILESASTNQTSMYLCASSSLGQKRGEAFFGQGTRLTVV.

As for this clonotype: This sequence may be a read error, since a much larger clone differs from it by one base. The chain couples TRBV6-1 to TRBJ2-1, with 9 bases that match TRBD1. CDR1 is MNHNS and CDR2 is SASEGT in the germline V gene. This CDR3 has 17 residues. The junction had 15 bases not matched to a gene; V was cut back by 6 bases and J by 6 bases. In DNA, the CDR3 is TGTGCCAGCAGAAGGACGAAGACAGGGGGGAGTACCAATGAGCAGTTCTTC. Translating it yields CASRRTKTGGSTNEQFF.

This clonotype was counted ten times or more. The V call is TRBV7-2, the J call TRBJ2-2; D possibly matches TRBD1 or TRBD2 (5 bases each). V lost 2 bases to trimming and J lost 0 bases, with 13 bases between them. This CDR3 is built from 17 residues. The germline V gene has CDR1 SGHTA and CDR2 FQGNSA. CDR3 in amino acids: CASSLHPGTTNTGELFF. For the CDR3, the DNA is TGTGCCAGCAGCTTACATCCCGGGACCACGAACACCGGGGAGCTGTTTTTT.

As for this clonotype: A much larger clone is a single base away; this may be a read error. This CDR3 is missing its conserved last phenylalanine or tryptophan, likely due to a read error. V and J are TRBV20-1 and TRBJ2-7; D ambiguous. Germline V gene data show CDR1 as DFQATT and CDR2 as SNEGSKA (reference sequence). The CDR3 extends over 15 amino acids. V dropped 0 bases and J dropped 0 bases, with 12 bases sitting between them. The CDR3 loop reads CSARDRQGSSYEQYL. In nucleotides, the CDR3 is TGCAGTGCTAGAGATCGACAAGGAAGCTCCTACGAGCAGTACTTA.

The V call is TRBV19, the J call TRBJ2-3, with 9 bases identical to TRBD1. The CDR3 covers 14 residues. With 6 bases clipped from V and 4 bases from J, the junction kept 5 bases outside the gene matches. Looked up from germline, CDR1 is LNHDA and CDR2 is SQIVND (reference sequence). The CDR3 loop is CASSRTGEADTQYF. CDR3 DNA: TGTGCCAGTAGCCGGACAGGGGAAGCAGATACGCAGTATTTT. The full variable domain, with the rest looked up from reference TRBV19 and TRBJ2-3, is DGGITQSPKYLFRKEGQNVTLSCEQNLNHDAMYWYRQDPGQGLRLIYYSQIVNDFQKGDIAEGYSVSREKKESFPLTVTSAQKNPTAFYLCASSRTGEADTQYFGPGTRLTVL.

The gene calls are TRBV30 and TRBJ2-1; no clear D. Germline V gene lookup returns CDR1 GTSNPN and CDR2 SVGIG (reference sequence). This CDR3 has 14 amino acids. V lost 8 bases, J lost 0 bases, and 14 bases lay in between. The CDR3 spells CALLMQSSYNEQFF. CDR3 sequence (DNA): TGTGCCCTCTTGATGCAGAGCTCCTACAATGAGCAGTTCTTC.

The sample holds a few counts of this clonotype. This may be a read error: a much more frequent sequence differs by one nucleotide. The V call is TRBV20-1, the J call TRBJ2-1, with D unclear. Germline CDR1 reads DFQATT; CDR2 reads SNEGSKA (reference sequence). CDR3 length: 14 residues. CDR3 in amino acids: CSARVALGYNQQFF. The CDR3 DNA sequence: TGCAGTGCTAGAGTGGCCCTTGGCTACAATCAGCAGTTCTTC.

In this sample, this clonotype turned up a few times. The V and J genes are TRBV7-9 and TRBJ2-2; D uncertain. From germline, CDR1 is SEHNR and CDR2 FQNEAQ (reference sequence). This CDR3 is 14 amino acids long. V lost 7 bases and J 5 bases, leaving 14 bases between the germline ends. CDR3 bases: TGTGCCAGCACCTTTACAACCAGGACCGGGGAGCTGTTTTTT. As protein: CASTFTTRTGELFF.

This clonotype was seen at least ten times. V and J are TRBV6-1 and TRBJ2-7; D gene uncertain. The CDR3 contains 12 residues. V shed 5 bases and J shed 0 bases, with 5 bases lying between them. The germline CDR1 and CDR2 sequences are MNHNS and SASEGT. The CDR3 DNA follows: TGTGCCAGCAGTACAGCCTCCTACGAGCAGTACTTC. Encoded protein: CASSTASYEQYF.

This clonotype appeared many times. This chain uses TRBV7-2 with TRBJ1-5; 7 nucleotides align to TRBD1. V shed 5 bases and J 4 bases; nucleotides not matched to a gene: 8. Looked up from germline, CDR1 is SGHTA and CDR2 is FQGNSA. The CDR3 covers 15 residues. The CDR3 nucleotides read TGTGCCAGCAGCCCCTGGGCACAGGGGAATCAGCCCCAGCATTTT. This codes for CASSPWAQGNQPQHF.

Details on this clonotype: The junction and the germline gene differ at one end; a read error may be behind it. CDR3 in DNA: TGTGCCATCAGTGAAACCGGTACAGGGACCTACGAGCAGTACTTC. Protein sequence: CAISETGTGTYEQYF. This rearrangement joins TRBV25-1 to TRBJ2-7, with D possibly matching TRBD1 (6 bases). Germline loops: CDR1 MGHDK, CDR2 SYGVNS. The CDR3 sequence is 15 residues long.

A note on this clonotype: This sequence may be a read error, since a much larger clone differs from it by one base. The chain carries TRBV28 and TRBJ2-1, with D tentatively TRBD1 or TRBD2 (5 bases each). The CDR3 has 14 amino acids. Germline V gene data show CDR1 as MDHEN and CDR2 as SYDVKM. V was pared by 4 bases and J by 7 bases, with 14 bases between. DNA for the CDR3: TGTGCCAGCAGTTCGGGGCCCCATCCAAATGAGCAGTTCTTC. Translation: CASSSGPHPNEQFF.

This clonotype appeared many times. J is TRBJ2-3 and V is TRBV18; 7 bases fit TRBD2. The CDR3 length is 14 residues. V lost 5 bases to trimming and J lost 2 bases; unmatched junction nucleotides: 4. Per germline, CDR1 KGHSH and CDR2 LQKENI. CDR3 residues: CASSTSANTDTQYF. The CDR3 DNA sequence: TGTGCCAGCTCAACTAGCGCGAACACAGATACGCAGTATTTT.

In its sample, this clonotype was seen many times. This chain connects TRBV6-1 to TRBJ2-3; a weak D match, TRBD2 (6 bases). Trimming left V 2 bases short and J 6 bases short, with 15 bases between. The CDR3 runs to 15 residues. Per the germline V gene, CDR1 is MNHNS and CDR2 is SASEGT. CDR3 DNA: TGTGCCAGCAGTGAACTCGCGGGGCCGGGGGATACGCAGTATTTT. It is translated as CASSELAGPGDTQYF.

This clonotype was detected ten times or more. V is TRBV6-6 and J is TRBJ2-7, with a weak D call TRBD2 (7 bases). The CDR3 has 15 residues. Trimming cost V 0 bases and J 2 bases, with 11 bases left between them. Germline V gene data show CDR1 as MNHNY and CDR2 as SVGAGI (reference sequence). The CDR3 region has the DNA TGTGCCAGCAGTTACTCGGAGCGGGACACCTACGAGCAGTACTTC. It yields the protein CASSYSERDTYEQYF.

On this clonotype: Possible read error: a much larger clone is one base away. The chain combines TRBV7-2 with TRBJ2-7, with D perhaps matching TRBD2 (6 bases). Between the trimmed V and J ends, which lost 5 bases and 7 bases, there was a span of 18 bases. Germline V gene data show CDR1 as SGHTA and CDR2 as FQGNSA. The CDR3 has 14 residues. The CDR3 region has the DNA TGTGCCAGCAGCCCGGGACTGACTTTCAATGAGCAGTACTTC. This sequence encodes CASSPGLTFNEQYF. Using reference TRBV7-2 and TRBJ2-7 for the parts outside the CDR3, the full variable domain is GAGVSQSPSNKVTEKGKDVELRCDPISGHTALYWYRQSLGQGLEFLIYFQGNSAPDKSGLPSDRFSAERTGGSVSTLTIQRTQQEDSAVYLCASSPGLTFNEQYFGPGTRLTVT.

This clonotype was seen many times. The V gene is TRBV20-1, the J gene TRBJ2-2; no definite D call. V was pared by 6 bases and J by 7 bases, with 15 bases between. The germline gives CDR1 DFQATT, CDR2 SNEGSKA (reference sequence). The CDR3 has 13 amino acids. The CDR3 sequence: CSAYFWEGGELFF. The DNA for the CDR3 is TGCAGTGCATATTTTTGGGAAGGCGGGGAGCTGTTTTTT.

This clonotype was seen at least ten times. The chain is built from TRBV11-2 and TRBJ2-7, with 13 bases that match TRBD2. The CDR3 has 16 amino acids. V was pared by 5 bases and J by 7 bases, with 11 bases of the junction left unmatched. In germline, CDR1 is SGHAT, CDR2 FQNNGV. This CDR3 is CASSQGTSGILKEQYF. The CDR3 nucleotides are TGTGCCAGCAGCCAAGGGACTAGCGGGATCCTTAAGGAGCAGTACTTC.